The clone carrying this TCR beta chain was detected only once. A single base is all that separates this from a far larger clone, so a read error is likely. This sample is part of a study of shared clonotypes between healthy human individuals. Study details: In total, the donors were two women and a few men aged 18 to 49.

Generated by immunoSEQ multiplex PCR, the TCRdb table keeps only in-frame clones and is missing some. The sample shows about 470,000 clones, about 76% of them seen only once. CDR3 length: 15 amino acids. J lost 1 base, V lost 4 bases, and 1 base had no gene match. CDR1 is SGHTA and CDR2 is FQGTGA in the germline V gene. The sequence was obtained from a woman in her thirties or forties in good health. Some clones in this sample may be carry-over from other donors' samples. The rearrangement joins TRBV7-3 to TRBJ2-2, with 9 bases that match TRBD2. The sample consisted of PBMCs. CDR3 DNA: TGTGCCAGCAGCTGGACTAGCGAGAACACCGGGGAGCTGTTTTTT. This gives the protein CASSWTSENTGELFF.